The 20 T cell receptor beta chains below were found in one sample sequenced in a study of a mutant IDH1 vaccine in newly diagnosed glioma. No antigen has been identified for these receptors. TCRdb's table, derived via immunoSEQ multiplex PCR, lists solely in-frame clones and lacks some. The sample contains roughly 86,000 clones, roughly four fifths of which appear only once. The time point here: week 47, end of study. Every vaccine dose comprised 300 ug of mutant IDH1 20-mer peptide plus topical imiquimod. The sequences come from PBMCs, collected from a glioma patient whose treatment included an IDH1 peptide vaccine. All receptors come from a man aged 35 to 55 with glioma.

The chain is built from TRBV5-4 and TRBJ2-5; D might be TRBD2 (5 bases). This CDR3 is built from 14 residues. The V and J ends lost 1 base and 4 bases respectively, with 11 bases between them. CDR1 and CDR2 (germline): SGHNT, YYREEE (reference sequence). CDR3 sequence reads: CASSLYRGGETQYF. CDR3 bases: TGTGCCAGCAGCTTGTATAGAGGAGGAGAGACCCAGTACTTC.

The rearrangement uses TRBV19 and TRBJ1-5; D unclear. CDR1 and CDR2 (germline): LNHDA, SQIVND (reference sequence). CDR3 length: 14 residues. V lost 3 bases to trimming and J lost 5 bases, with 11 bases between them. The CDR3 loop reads CASSINPLYQPQHF. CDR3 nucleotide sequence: TGTGCCAGTAGTATCAACCCCTTATATCAGCCCCAGCATTTT.

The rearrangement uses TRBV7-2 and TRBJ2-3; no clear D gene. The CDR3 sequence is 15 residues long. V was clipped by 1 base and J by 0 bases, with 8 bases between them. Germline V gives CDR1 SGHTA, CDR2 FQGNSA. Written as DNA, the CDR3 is TGTGCCAGCAGCTTAGGTCGTTTAAGCACAGATACGCAGTATTTT. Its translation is CASSLGRLSTDTQYF.

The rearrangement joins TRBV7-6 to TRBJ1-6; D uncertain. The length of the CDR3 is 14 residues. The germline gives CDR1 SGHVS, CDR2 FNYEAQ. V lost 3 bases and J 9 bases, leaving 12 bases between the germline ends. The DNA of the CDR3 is TGTGCCAGCAGCTTGGGAGGGATGGGTTCACCCCTCCACTTT. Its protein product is CASSLGGMGSPLHF.

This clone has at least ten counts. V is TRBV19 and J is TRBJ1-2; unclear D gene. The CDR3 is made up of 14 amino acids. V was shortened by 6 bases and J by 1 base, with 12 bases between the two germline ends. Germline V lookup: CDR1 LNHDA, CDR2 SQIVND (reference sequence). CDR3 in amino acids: CASSGDGVNYGYTF. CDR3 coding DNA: TGTGCCAGTAGCGGAGACGGGGTTAACTATGGCTACACCTTC. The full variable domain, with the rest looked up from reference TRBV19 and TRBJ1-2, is DGGITQSPKYLFRKEGQNVTLSCEQNLNHDAMYWYRQDPGQGLRLIYYSQIVNDFQKGDIAEGYSVSREKKESFPLTVTSAQKNPTAFYLCASSGDGVNYGYTFGSGTRLTVV.

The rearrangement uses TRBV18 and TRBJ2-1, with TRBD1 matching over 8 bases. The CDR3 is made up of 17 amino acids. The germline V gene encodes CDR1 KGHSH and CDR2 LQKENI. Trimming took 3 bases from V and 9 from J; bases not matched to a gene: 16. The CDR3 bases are TGTGCCAGCTCACCTCAAGGGACAGGCCTCATGGTCGGTGAGCAGTTCTTC. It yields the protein CASSPQGTGLMVGEQFF.

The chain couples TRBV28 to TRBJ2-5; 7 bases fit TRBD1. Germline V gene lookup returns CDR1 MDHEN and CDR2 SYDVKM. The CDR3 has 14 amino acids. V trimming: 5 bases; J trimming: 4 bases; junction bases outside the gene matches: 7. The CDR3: CASSTGTVVETQYF. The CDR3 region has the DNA TGTGCCAGCAGTACAGGGACAGTGGTAGAGACCCAGTACTTC.

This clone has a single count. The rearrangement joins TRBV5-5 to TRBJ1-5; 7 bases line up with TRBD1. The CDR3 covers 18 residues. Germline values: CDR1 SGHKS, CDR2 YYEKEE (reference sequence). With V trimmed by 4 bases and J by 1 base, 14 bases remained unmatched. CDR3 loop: CASSGTGAGFISNQPQHF. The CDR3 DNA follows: TGTGCCAGCAGCGGCACAGGGGCTGGGTTTATAAGCAATCAGCCCCAGCATTTT.

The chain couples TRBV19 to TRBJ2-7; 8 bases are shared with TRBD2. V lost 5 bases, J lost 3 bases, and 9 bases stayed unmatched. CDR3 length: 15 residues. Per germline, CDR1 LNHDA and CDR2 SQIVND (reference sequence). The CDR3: CASSPWAGGGYEQYF. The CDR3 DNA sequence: TGTGCCAGTAGTCCATGGGCGGGGGGTGGCTACGAGCAGTACTTC.

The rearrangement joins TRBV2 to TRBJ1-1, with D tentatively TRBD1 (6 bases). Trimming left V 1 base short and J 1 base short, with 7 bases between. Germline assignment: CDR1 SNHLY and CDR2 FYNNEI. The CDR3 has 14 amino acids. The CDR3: CASSEVGQNTEAFF. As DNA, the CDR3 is TGTGCCAGCAGTGAAGTGGGACAGAACACTGAAGCTTTCTTT.

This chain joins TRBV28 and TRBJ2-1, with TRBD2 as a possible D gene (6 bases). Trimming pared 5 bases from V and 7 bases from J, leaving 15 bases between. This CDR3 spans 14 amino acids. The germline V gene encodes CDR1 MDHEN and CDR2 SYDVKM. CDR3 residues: CASSVGGLENEQFF. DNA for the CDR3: TGTGCCAGCAGTGTCGGGGGTTTGGAGAATGAGCAGTTCTTC.

The CDR3 coding sequence is TGTGCCTGGGGGACTAGCGCGAAGCAGTTCTTC. Translation: CAWGTSAKQFF. The V call is TRBV30, the J call TRBJ2-1, with 10 bases that match TRBD2. Germline loops: CDR1 GTSNPN, CDR2 SVGIG (reference sequence). The J segment lost 11 bases and the V segment lost 5 bases, leaving 3 bases of the junction unmatched. CDR3 length: 11 amino acids.

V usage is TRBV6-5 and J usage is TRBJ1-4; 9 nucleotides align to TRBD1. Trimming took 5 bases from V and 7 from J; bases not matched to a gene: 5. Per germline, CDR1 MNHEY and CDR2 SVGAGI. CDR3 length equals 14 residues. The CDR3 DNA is TGTGCCAGCAGTGTCCGGGACAGGGCTGAAAAACTGTTTTTT. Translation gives CASSVRDRAEKLFF.

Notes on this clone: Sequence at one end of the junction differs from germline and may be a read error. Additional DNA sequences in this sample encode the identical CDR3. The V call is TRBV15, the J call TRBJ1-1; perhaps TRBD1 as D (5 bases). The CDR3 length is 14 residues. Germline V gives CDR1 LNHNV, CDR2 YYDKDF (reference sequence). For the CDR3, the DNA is TGTGCCACCAGCAATCGGGGGTTGAACACTGAAGCCTTCTTT. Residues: CATSNRGLNTEAFF.

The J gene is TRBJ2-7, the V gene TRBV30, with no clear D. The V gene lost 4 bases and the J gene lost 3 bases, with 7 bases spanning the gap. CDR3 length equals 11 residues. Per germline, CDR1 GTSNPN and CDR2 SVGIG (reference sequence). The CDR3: CAWKQSYEQYF. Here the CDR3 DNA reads TGTGCCTGGAAACAAAGCTACGAGCAGTACTTC. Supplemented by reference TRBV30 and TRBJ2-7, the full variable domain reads SQTIHQWPATLVQPVGSPLSLECTVEGTSNPNLYWYRQAAGRGLQLLFYSVGIGQISSEVPQNLSASRPQDRQFILSSKKLLLSDSGFYLCAWKQSYEQYFGPGTRLTVT.

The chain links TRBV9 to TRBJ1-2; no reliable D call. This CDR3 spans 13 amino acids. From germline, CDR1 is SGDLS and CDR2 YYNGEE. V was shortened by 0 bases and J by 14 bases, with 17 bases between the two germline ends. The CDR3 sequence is CASSVVSDAGKTF. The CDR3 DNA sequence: TGTGCCAGCAGCGTAGTGTCCGATGCCGGGAAGACCTTC.

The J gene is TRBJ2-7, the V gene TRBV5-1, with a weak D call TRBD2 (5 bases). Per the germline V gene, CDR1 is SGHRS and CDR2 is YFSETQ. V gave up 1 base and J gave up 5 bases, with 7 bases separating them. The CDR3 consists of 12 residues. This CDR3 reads CASSLTRDEQYF. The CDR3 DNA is TGCGCCAGCAGCTTGACTAGAGACGAGCAGTACTTC.

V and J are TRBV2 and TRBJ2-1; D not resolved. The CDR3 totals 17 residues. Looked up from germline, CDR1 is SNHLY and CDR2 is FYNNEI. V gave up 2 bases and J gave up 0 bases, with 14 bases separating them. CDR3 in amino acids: CASSERVPSSSYNEQFF. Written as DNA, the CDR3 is TGTGCCAGCAGTGAAAGGGTCCCGAGTTCCTCCTACAATGAGCAGTTCTTC.

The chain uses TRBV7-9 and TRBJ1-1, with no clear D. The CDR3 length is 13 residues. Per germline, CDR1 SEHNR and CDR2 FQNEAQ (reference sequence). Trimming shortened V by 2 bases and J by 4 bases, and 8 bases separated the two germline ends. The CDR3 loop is CASSLSRGTEAFF. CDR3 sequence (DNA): TGTGCCAGCAGCTTAAGTCGGGGCACTGAAGCTTTCTTT.

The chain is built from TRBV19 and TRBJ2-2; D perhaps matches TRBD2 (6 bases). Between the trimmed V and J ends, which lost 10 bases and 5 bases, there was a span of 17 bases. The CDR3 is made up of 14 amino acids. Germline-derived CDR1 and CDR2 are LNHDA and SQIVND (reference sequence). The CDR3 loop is CATRGLAATGELFF. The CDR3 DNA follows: TGTGCCACTAGGGGACTCGCTGCTACCGGGGAGCTGTTTTTT.